This TCR beta chain originates from a study of T cells in Graves' hyperthyroidism and ophthalmopathy. General study points: In the blood, most expanded thyroid clonotypes above 0.001 appeared as well. Classification by a 13 V-J model distinguished ophthalmopathy from stable hyperthyroidism. The model forecast ophthalmopathy, anticipating it by a median about 6.5 months before onset.

This clonotype was detected ten times or more. Its antigen is currently unknown. Germline V gene sequence: CDR1 MNHEY, CDR2 SVGAGI. The V gene lost 0 bases and the J gene lost 2 bases, with 7 bases spanning the gap. This CDR3 comprises 14 residues. Authors of the study amplified TCR beta CDR3 regions from RNA transcripts. Carried out on the TCR CDR3, a first-round RT-PCR used the HTBI primer set. A single record per CDR3 protein comes from TCRdb applying MiXCR to the multiplex PCR reads. The top ten clones hold 4% to 5.5% of a sample with more than 500,000 distinct CDR3 sequences, 14% to 15% of them seen once.

This receptor was taken from a woman aged 40 to 50 with Graves' ophthalmopathy. Source material: blood. The chain couples TRBV6-5 to TRBJ1-2; weak D call: TRBD1 (6 bases). For the CDR3, the DNA is TGTGCCAGCAGTTACTCAACAGGGAACTATGGCTACACCTTC. Amino acids: CASSYSTGNYGYTF.